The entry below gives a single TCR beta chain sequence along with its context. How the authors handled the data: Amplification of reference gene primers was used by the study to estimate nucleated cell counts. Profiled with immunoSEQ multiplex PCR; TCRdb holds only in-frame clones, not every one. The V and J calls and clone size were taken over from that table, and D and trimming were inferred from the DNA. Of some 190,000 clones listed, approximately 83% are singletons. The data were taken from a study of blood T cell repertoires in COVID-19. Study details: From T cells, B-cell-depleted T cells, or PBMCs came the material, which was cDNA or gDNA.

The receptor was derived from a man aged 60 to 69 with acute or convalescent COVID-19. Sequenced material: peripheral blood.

CDR3 sequence: CASSQGSGTKLFF. Here the CDR3 DNA reads TGTGCCAGCAGCCAAGGGTCGGGAACAAAACTGTTTTTT. The V and J genes are TRBV3-1 (or the pseudogene TRBV3-2) and TRBJ1-4; D is unresolved. Trimming stripped 1 base from V and 10 bases from J, with 10 bases between. CDR3 size: 13 residues. Germline-derived CDR1 and CDR2 are LGHDT and YNNKEL (reference sequence).